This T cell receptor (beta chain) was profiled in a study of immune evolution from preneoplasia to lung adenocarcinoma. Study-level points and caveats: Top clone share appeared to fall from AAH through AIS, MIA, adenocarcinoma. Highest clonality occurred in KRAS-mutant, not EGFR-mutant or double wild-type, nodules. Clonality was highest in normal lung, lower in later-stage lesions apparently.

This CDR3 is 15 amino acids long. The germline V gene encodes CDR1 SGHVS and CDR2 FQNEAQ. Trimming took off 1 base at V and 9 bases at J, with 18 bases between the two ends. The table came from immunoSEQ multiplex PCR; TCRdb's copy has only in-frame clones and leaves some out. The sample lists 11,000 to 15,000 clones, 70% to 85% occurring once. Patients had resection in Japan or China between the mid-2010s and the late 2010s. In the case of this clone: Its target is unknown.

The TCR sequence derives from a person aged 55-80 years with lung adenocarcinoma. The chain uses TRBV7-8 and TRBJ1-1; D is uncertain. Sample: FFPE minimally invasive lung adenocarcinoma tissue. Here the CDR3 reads CASSLGLIAVGKAFF. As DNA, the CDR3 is TGTGCCAGCAGCTTAGGCTTAATCGCCGTTGGGAAAGCTTTCTTT. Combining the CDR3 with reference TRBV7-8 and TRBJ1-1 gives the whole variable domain GAGVSQSPRYKVAKRGQDVALRCDPISGHVSLFWYQQALGQGPEFLTYFQNEAQLDKSGLPSDRFFAERPEGSVSTLKIQRTQQEDSAVYLCASSLGLIAVGKAFFGQGTRLTVV.